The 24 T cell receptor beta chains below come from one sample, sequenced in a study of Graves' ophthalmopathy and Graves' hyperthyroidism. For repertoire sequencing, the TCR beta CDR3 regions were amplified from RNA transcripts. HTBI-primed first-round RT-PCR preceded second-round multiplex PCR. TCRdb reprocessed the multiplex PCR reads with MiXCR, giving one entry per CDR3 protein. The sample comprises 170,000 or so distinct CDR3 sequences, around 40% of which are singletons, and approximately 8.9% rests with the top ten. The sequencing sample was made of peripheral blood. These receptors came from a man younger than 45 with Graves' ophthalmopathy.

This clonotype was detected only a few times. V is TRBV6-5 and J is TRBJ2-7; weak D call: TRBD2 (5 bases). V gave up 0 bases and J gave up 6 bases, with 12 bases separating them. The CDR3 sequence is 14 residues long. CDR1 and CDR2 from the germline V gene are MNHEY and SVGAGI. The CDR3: CASSYSRVPAEQYF. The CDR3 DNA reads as TGTGCCAGCAGTTACTCGAGGGTCCCCGCCGAGCAGTACTTC.

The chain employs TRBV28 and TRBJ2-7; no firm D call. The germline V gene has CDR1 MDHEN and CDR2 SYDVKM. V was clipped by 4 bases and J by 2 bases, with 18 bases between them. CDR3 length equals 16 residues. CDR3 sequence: CASSSSYLGKTYEQYF. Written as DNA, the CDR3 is TGTGCCAGCAGTTCCTCGTATCTGGGGAAAACCTACGAGCAGTACTTC.

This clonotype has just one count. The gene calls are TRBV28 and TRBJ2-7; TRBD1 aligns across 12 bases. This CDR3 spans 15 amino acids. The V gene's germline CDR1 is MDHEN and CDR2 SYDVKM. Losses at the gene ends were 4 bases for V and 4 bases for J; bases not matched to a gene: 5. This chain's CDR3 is CASSYGTGGGYEQYF. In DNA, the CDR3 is TGTGCCAGCAGTTATGGGACAGGGGGCGGGTACGAGCAGTACTTC.

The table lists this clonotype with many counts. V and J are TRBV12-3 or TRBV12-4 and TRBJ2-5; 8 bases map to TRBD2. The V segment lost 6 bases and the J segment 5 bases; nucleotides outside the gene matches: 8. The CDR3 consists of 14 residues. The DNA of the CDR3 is TGTGCCAGCAGCTCCCGGACTAGCACGGAGACCCAGTACTTC. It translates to CASSSRTSTETQYF.

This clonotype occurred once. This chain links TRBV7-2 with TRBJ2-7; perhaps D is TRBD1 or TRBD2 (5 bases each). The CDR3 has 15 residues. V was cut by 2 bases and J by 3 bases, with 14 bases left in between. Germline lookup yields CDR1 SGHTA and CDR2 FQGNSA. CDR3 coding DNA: TGTGCCAGCAGCTTATCCGGGACGGGGAACTACGAGCAGTACTTC. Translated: CASSLSGTGNYEQYF.

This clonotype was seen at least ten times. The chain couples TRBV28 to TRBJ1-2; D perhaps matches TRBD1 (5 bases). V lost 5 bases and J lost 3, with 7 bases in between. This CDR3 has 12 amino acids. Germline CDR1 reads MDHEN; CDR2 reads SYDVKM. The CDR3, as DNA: TGTGCCAGCAGTCAGACAGACTATGGCTACACCTTC. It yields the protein CASSQTDYGYTF.

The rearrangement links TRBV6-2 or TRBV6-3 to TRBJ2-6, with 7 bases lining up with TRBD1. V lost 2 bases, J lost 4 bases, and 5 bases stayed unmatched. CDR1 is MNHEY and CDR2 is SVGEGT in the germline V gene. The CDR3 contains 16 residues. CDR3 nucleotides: TGTGCCAGCAGTTACAAAACAGGGGTAGGGGCCAACGTCCTGACTTTC. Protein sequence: CASSYKTGVGANVLTF.

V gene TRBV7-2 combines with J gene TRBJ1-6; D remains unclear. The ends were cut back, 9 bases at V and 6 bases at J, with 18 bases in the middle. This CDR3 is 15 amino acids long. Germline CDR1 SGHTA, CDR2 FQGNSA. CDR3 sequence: CASGGLRASNSPLHF. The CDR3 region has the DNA TGTGCCAGTGGTGGCCTACGGGCATCTAATTCACCCCTCCACTTT.

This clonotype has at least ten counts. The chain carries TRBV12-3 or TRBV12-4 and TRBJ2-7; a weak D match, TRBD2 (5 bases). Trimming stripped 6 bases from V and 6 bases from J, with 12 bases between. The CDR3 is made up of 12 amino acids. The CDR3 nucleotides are TGTGCCAGCAGGCTCGGACTGGGCGAGCAGTACTTC. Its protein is CASRLGLGEQYF.

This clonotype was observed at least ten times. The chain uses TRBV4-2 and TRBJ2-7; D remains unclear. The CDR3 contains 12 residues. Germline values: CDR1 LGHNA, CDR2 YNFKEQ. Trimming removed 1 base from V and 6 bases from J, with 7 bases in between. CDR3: CASSQVSGEQYF. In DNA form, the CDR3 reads TGTGCCAGCAGCCAAGTCTCGGGCGAGCAGTACTTC.

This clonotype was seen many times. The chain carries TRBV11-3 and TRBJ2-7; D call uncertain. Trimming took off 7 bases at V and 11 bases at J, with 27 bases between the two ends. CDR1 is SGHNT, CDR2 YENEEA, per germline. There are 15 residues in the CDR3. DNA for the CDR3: TGTGCCAGCACCCCCTCCTATGGACCGTTCTTGGCGGAGTACTTC. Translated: CASTPSYGPFLAEYF.

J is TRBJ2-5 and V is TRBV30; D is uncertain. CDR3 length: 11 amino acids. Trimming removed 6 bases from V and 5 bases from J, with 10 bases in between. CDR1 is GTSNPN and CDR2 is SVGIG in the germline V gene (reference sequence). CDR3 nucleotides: TGTGCCTGCCTGGTCGCGGAGACCCAGTACTTC. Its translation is CACLVAETQYF.

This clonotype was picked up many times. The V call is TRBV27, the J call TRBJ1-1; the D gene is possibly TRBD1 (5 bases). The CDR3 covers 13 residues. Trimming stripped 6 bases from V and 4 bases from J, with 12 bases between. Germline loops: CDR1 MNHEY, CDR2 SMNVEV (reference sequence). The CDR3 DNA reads TGTGCCAGCAGCTTCGGAGGGGTCACTGAAGCTTTCTTT. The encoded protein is CASSFGGVTEAFF.

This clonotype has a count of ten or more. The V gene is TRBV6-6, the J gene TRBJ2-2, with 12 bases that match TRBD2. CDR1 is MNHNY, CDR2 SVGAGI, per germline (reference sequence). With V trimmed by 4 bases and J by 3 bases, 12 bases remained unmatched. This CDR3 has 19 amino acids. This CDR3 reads CASSSPPTSGRGDTGELFF. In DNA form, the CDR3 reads TGTGCCAGCAGTTCCCCCCCGACTAGCGGGAGAGGGGACACCGGGGAGCTGTTTTTT.

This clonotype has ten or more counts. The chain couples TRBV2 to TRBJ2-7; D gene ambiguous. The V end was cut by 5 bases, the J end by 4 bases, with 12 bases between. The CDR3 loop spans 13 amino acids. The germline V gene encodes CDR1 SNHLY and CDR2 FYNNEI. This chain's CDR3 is CASSQKSEYEQYF. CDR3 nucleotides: TGTGCCAGCAGTCAGAAGTCGGAATACGAGCAGTACTTC.

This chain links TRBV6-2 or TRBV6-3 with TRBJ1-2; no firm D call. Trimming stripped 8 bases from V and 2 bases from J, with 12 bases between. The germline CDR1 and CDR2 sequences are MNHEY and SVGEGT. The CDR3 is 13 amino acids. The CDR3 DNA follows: TGTGCCAGCGGGTACGGGCCGAACTATGGCTACACCTTC. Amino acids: CASGYGPNYGYTF.

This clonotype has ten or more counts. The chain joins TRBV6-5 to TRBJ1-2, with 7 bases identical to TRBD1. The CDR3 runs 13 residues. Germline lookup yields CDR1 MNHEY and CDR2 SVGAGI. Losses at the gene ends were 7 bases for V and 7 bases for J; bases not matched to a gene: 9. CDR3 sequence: CASKALTGSGYTF. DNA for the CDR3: TGTGCCAGCAAGGCCCTGACAGGGAGTGGCTACACCTTC.

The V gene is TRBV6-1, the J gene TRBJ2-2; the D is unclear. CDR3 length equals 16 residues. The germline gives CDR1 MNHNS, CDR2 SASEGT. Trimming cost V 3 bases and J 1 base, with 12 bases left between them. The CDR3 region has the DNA TGTGCCAGCAGTGAGCTTCCAATGGAGAACACCGGGGAGCTGTTTTTT. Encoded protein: CASSELPMENTGELFF.

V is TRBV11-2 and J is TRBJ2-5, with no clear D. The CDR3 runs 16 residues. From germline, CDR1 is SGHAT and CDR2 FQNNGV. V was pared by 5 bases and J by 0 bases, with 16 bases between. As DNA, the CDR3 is TGTGCCAGCAGCCCTGAGTTGGGGTGGGACCAAGAGACCCAGTACTTC. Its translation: CASSPELGWDQETQYF.

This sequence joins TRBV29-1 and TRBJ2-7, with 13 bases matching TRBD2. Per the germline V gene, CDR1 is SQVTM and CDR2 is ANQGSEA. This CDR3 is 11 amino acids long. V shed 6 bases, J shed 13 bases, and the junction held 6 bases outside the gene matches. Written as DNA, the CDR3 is TGCAGCGTCATACTAGCGGGGGGGCGATACTTC. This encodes CSVILAGGRYF.

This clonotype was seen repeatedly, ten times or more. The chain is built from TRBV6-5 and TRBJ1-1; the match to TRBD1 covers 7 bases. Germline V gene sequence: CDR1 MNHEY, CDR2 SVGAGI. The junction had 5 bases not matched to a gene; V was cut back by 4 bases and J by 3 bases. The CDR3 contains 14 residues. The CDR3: CASSFRTGDTEAFF. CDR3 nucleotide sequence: TGTGCCAGCAGTTTCAGAACAGGGGACACTGAAGCTTTCTTT.

The DNA of the CDR3 is TGTGCCAGCAGCCAACAGGGGGGATCGGATGGCTACACCTTC. Protein: CASSQQGGSDGYTF. The chain combines TRBV6-1 with TRBJ1-2; 8 bases line up with TRBD1. The CDR3 covers 14 residues. Trimming removed 6 bases from V and 6 bases from J; junction bases left unmatched: 9. Germline-derived CDR1 and CDR2 are MNHNS and SASEGT.

The CDR3 DNA reads TGTGCCAGCAGTGAAAATGTAGTAGGGGGCCGACCCTACGAGCAGTACTTC. The encoded protein is CASSENVVGGRPYEQYF. The gene calls are TRBV6-1 and TRBJ2-7, with TRBD1 matching over 7 bases. The V and J ends lost 2 bases and 2 bases, in that order; junction bases with no gene match: 12. The CDR3 spans 17 residues. CDR1 is MNHNS and CDR2 is SASEGT in the germline V gene.

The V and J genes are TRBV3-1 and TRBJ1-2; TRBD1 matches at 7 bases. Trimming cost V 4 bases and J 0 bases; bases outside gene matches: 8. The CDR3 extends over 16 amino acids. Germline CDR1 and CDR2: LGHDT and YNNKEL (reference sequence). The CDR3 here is CASSPGGVQANYGYTF. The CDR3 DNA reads TGTGCCAGCAGCCCAGGGGGGGTACAGGCTAACTATGGCTACACCTTC.